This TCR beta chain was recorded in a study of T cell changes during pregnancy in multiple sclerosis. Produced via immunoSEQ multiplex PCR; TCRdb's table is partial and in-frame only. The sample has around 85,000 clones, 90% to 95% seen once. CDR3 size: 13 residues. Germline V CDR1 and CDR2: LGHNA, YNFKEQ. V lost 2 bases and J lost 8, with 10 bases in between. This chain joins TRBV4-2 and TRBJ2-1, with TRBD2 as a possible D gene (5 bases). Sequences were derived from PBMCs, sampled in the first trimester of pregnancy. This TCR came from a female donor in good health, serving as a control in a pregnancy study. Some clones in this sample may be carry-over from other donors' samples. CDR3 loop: CASSQLRVDEQFF. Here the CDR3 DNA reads TGTGCCAGCAGCCAATTGCGGGTCGATGAGCAGTTCTTC.